The 10 T cell receptor beta chains below come from one sample, sequenced in a study of CD8 T cells in ankylosing spondylitis. Study-level points and caveats: Among TCR beta sequences, a motif of eight highly homologous variants appeared characteristic of ankylosing spondylitis blood.

These TCRs are of unknown antigen specificity. TCRdb re-analysed the 5' RACE reads in MiXCR, keeping a single row per CDR3 protein. Of hundreds of thousands of distinct CDR3 sequences in the sample, roughly a quarter were seen once. The sequenced sample consisted of blood, either unsorted or a sorted T cell fraction (not recorded which). All receptors derive from a male donor with ankylosing spondylitis.

This chain links TRBV5-1 with TRBJ2-5, with D perhaps TRBD2 (5 bases). The CDR3 extends over 16 amino acids. Trimming shortened V by 0 bases and J by 0 bases, and 12 bases separated the two germline ends. Germline V lookup: CDR1 SGHRS, CDR2 YFSETQ. DNA for the CDR3: TGCGCCAGCAGCTTGGGGGCAGCGGCGTACCAAGAGACCCAGTACTTC. Protein product: CASSLGAAAYQETQYF.

The gene calls are TRBV20-1 and TRBJ2-6; D is perhaps TRBD1 or TRBD2 (5 bases each). The CDR3 covers 16 residues. Germline lookup yields CDR1 DFQATT and CDR2 SNEGSKA (reference sequence). V lost 5 bases, J lost 0 bases, and 14 bases lay in between. CDR3 in amino acids: CSAAPGRVSGANVLTF. The CDR3 bases are TGCAGTGCTGCCCCGGGACGGGTCTCTGGGGCCAACGTCCTGACTTTC.

The chain has TRBV25-1 and TRBJ2-7; 14 bases align to TRBD2. Trimming removed 8 bases from V and 1 base from J; junction bases left unmatched: 7. The V gene's germline CDR1 is MGHDK and CDR2 SYGVNS. The CDR3 totals 16 residues. CDR3 region: CASQGLAGAGSYEQYF. As DNA, the CDR3 is TGTGCCAGCCAGGGACTAGCGGGAGCGGGATCCTACGAGCAGTACTTC.

The chain is built from TRBV21-1 and TRBJ2-7. TRBV21-1 is listed as a pseudogene. CDR3 length: 15 amino acids. CDR3 DNA: TGTGCCAGCAGCAAAGATGAGGCCGAAGCCTACGAGCAGTACTTC. Residues: CASSKDEAEAYEQYF.

The genes are TRBV27 and TRBJ2-6; possible D gene TRBD2, 6 bases. V was shortened by 7 bases and J by 2 bases, with 9 bases between the two germline ends. Germline CDR1 and CDR2: MNHEY and SMNVEV (reference sequence). This CDR3 contains 14 residues. The CDR3 sequence: CASMREAGANVLTF. As DNA, the CDR3 is TGTGCCAGCATGAGGGAGGCTGGGGCCAACGTCCTGACTTTC.

This clonotype was recorded a few times. The chain recombines TRBV15 with TRBJ2-1; D gene ambiguous. This CDR3 comprises 16 residues. V gave up 5 bases and J gave up 0 bases, with 14 bases separating them. Germline-derived CDR1 and CDR2 are LNHNV and YYDKDF (reference sequence). CDR3 sequence: CATSPDPRASYNEQFF. CDR3 sequence (DNA): TGTGCCACCAGCCCCGATCCAAGGGCCTCCTACAATGAGCAGTTCTTC.

This clonotype was counted ten times or more. The chain has TRBV7-9 and TRBJ1-1; D gene unclear. CDR1 SEHNR and CDR2 FQNEAQ come from the germline V gene (reference sequence). The CDR3 has 13 residues. Trimming removed 1 base at V and 2 bases at J, with 5 bases between. The CDR3 DNA is TGTGCCAGCAGCTTAGACAGTAACACTGAAGCTTTCTTT. This gives the protein CASSLDSNTEAFF.

This sequence joins TRBV20-1 and TRBJ1-4, with TRBD1 as a possible D gene (5 bases). The germline V gene encodes CDR1 DFQATT and CDR2 SNEGSKA (reference sequence). The V end lost 0 bases, the J end lost 5 bases, and 13 bases lay between the germline ends. This CDR3 comprises 15 residues. The CDR3 reads CSARDRQGGNEKLFF. DNA of the CDR3: TGCAGTGCTAGAGATCGGCAGGGTGGAAATGAAAAACTGTTTTTT.

The rearrangement uses TRBV7-9 and TRBJ1-1; D is unresolved. The CDR3 is 12 amino acids. Germline V gene data show CDR1 as SEHNR and CDR2 as FQNEAQ (reference sequence). With 2 bases removed from V and 11 bases from J, the gap between germline ends came to 12 bases. The CDR3 coding sequence is TGTGCCAGCAGCTTACCAGCCGTTGAGGCTTTCTTT. Residues: CASSLPAVEAFF.

CDR3 in DNA: TGTGCCAGCAGCCTTAGGCGACAGGGCTTTTTGGACACTGAAGCTTTCTTT. Amino acids: CASSLRRQGFLDTEAFF. V gene TRBV14 combines with J gene TRBJ1-1; 7 positions agree with TRBD1. V lost 4 bases, J lost 3 bases, and 14 bases stayed unmatched. Germline CDR1 and CDR2: SGHDN and FVKESK. This CDR3 has 17 amino acids.